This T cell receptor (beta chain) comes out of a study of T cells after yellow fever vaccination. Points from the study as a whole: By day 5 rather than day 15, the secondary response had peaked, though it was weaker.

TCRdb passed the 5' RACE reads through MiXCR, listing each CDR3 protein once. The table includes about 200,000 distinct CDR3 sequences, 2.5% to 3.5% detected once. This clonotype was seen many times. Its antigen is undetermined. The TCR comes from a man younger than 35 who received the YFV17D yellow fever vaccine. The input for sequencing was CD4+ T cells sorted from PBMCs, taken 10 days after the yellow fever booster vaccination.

The DNA of the CDR3 is TGTGCCAGCAGCGGGACTCTTAGGGGCGAGCAGTACTTC. Amino acids: CASSGTLRGEQYF. This chain connects TRBV6-6 to TRBJ2-7; D is possibly TRBD2 (6 bases). The CDR3 covers 13 residues. Trimming removed 6 bases from V and 6 bases from J, with 15 bases in between. Looked up from germline, CDR1 is MNHNY and CDR2 is SVGAGI (reference sequence).